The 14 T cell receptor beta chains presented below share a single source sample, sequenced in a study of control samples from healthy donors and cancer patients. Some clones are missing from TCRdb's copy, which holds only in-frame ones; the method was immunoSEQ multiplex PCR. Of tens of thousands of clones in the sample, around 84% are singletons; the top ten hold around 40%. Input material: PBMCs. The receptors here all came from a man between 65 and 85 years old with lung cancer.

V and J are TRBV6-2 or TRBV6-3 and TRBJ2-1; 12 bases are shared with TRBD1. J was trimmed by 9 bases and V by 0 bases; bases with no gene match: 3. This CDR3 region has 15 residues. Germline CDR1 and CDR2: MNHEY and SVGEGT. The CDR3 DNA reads TGTGCCAGCAGTTACTCGGGACAGGGGGCAGGTGAGCAGTTCTTC. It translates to CASSYSGQGAGEQFF.

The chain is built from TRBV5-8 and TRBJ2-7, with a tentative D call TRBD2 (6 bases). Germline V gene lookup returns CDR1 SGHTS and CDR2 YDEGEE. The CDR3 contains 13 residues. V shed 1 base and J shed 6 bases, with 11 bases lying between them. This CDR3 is CASSLFRDSEQYF. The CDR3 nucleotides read TGTGCCAGCAGCTTGTTCAGGGACTCCGAGCAGTACTTC.

The CDR3 protein is CASSLGGPAEAFF. The CDR3 coding sequence is TGCGCCAGCAGCTTGGGAGGCCCGGCTGAAGCTTTCTTT. The chain links TRBV5-1 to TRBJ1-1, with unresolved D. The germline gives CDR1 SGHRS, CDR2 YFSETQ. The germline V and J ends were trimmed by 0 bases and 6 bases, with 9 bases remaining between them. This CDR3 has 13 residues.

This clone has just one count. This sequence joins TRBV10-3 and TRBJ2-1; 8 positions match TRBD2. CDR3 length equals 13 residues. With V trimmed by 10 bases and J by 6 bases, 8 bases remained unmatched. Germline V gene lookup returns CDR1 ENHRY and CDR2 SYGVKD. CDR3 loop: CATLAGDINEQFF. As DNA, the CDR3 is TGTGCCACTCTAGCGGGTGATATCAATGAGCAGTTCTTC.

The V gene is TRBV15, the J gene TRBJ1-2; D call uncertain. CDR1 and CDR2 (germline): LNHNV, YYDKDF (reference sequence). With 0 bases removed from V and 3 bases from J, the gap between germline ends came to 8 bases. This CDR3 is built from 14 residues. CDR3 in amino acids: CATSRDPRDYGYTF. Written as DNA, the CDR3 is TGTGCCACCAGCAGAGATCCTAGGGACTATGGCTACACCTTC.

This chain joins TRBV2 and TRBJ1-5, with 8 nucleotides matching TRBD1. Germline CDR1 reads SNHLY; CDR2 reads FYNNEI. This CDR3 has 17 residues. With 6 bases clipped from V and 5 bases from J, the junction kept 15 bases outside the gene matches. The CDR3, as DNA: TGTGCCAGCAGCCCGGGACAGGTTCCTTTTTTGGATCAGCCCCAGCATTTT. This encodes CASSPGQVPFLDQPQHF.

CDR3 in amino acids: CASSQGAGTATDTQYF. The CDR3 coding sequence is TGCGCCAGCAGCCAAGGGGCCGGGACAGCTACAGATACGCAGTATTTT. The chain couples TRBV4-1 to TRBJ2-3; 7 bases align to TRBD1. CDR1 and CDR2 from the germline V gene are MGHRA and YSYEKL. Germline trimming cut 1 base from V and 3 bases from J; bases unmatched to any gene: 7. The CDR3 runs to 16 residues.

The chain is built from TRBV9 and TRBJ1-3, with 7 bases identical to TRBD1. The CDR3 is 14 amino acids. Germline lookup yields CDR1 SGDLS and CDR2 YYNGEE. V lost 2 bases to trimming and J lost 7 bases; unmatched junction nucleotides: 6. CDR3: CASSVGRGWNTIYF. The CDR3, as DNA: TGTGCCAGCAGCGTGGGCAGGGGGTGGAACACCATATATTTT.

Here the CDR3 DNA reads TGTGCCAGCAGCTTGGCCCGTACCGGACAGGGCTCCTACGAGCAGTACTTC. Translation gives CASSLARTGQGSYEQYF. This chain links TRBV5-6 with TRBJ2-7; 8 bases line up with TRBD1. This CDR3 region has 17 residues. Germline V CDR1 and CDR2: SGHDT, YYEEEE. V was clipped by 0 bases and J by 0 bases; unmatched bases: 8.

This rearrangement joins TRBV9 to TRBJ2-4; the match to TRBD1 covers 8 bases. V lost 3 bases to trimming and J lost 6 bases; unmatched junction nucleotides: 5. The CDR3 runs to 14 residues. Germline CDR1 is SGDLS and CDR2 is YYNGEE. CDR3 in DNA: TGTGCCAGCAGCGGAAGACAGGGGATAAACATTCAGTACTTC. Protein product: CASSGRQGINIQYF.

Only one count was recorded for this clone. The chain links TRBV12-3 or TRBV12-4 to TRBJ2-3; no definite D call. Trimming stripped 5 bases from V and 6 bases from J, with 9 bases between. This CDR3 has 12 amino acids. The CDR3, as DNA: TGTGCCAGCAGTGGGTCTTGGGATACGCAGTATTTT. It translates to CASSGSWDTQYF.

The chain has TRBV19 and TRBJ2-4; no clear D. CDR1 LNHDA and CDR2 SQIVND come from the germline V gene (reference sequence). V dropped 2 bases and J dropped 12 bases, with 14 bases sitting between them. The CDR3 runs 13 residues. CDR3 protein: CASSISRSGTQYF. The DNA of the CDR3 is TGTGCCAGTAGTATATCAAGGTCAGGAACTCAGTACTTC. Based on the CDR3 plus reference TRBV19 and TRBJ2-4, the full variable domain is DGGITQSPKYLFRKEGQNVTLSCEQNLNHDAMYWYRQDPGQGLRLIYYSQIVNDFQKGDIAEGYSVSREKKESFPLTVTSAQKNPTAFYLCASSISRSGTQYFGAGTRLSVL.

This chain's CDR3 is CARSSAPDTQYF. The CDR3 bases are TGTGCCAGAAGCTCGGCCCCAGATACGCAGTATTTT. The chain is built from TRBV5-3 and TRBJ2-3; D is unclear. TRBV5-3 is known as an ORF, though its function is uncertain. V was shortened by 3 bases and J by 4 bases, with 6 bases between the two germline ends. The CDR3 covers 12 residues.

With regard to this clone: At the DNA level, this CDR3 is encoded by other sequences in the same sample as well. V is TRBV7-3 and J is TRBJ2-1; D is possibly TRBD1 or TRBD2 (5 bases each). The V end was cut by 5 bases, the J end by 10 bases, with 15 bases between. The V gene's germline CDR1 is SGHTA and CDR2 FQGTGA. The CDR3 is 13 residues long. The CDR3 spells CASSQRVRGEQFF. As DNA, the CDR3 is TGTGCCAGCAGCCAACGGGTACGGGGCGAGCAGTTCTTC.